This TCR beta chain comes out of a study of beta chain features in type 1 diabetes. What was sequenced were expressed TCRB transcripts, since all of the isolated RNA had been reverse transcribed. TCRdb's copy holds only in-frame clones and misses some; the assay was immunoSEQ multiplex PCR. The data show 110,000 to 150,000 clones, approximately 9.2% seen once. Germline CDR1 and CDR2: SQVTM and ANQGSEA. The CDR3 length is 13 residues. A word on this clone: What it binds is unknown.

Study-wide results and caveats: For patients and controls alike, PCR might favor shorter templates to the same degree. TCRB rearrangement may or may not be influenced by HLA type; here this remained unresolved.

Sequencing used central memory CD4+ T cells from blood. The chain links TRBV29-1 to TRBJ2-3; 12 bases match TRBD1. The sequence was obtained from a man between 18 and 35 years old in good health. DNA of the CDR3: TGCACAATCGGGACAGGGGGCGCAGATACGCAGTATTTT. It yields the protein CTIGTGGADTQYF.